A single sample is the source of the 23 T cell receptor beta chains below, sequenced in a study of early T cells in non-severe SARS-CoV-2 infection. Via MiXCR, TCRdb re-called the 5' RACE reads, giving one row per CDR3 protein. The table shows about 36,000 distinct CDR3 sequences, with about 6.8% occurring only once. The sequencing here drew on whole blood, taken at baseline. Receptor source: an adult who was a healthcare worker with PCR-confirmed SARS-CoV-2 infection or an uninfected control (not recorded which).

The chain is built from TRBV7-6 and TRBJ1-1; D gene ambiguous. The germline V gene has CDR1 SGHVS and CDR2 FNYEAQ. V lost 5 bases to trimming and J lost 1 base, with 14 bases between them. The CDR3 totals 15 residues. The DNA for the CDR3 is TGTGCCAGCAGCCCTCTTCTGGGAAGGAACACTGAAGCTTTCTTT. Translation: CASSPLLGRNTEAFF.

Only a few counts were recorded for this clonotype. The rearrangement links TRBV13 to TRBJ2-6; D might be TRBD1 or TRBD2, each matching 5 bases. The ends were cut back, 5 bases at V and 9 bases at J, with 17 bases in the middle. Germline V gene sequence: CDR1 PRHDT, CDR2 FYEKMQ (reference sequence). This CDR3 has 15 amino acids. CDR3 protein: CASSQGRQFVNVLTF. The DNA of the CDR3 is TGTGCCAGCAGCCAGGGACGGCAGTTTGTCAACGTCCTGACTTTC.

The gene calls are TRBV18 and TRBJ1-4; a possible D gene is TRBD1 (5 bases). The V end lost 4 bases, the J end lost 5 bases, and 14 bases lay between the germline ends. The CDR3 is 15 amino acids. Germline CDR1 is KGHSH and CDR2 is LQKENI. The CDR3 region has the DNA TGTGCCAGCTCACGAACGGGGACGCAGAATGAAAAACTGTTTTTT. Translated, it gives CASSRTGTQNEKLFF.

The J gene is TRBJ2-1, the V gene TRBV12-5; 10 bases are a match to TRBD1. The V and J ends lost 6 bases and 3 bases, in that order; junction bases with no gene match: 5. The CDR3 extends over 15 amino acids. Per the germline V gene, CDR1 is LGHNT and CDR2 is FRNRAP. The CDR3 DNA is TGTGCTAGTGGCCCGGGGACAGGGGACTACAATGAGCAGTTCTTC. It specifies CASGPGTGDYNEQFF.

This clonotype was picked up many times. In nucleotides, the CDR3 is TGCAGTGCTCCCCCTCGGCCGAATTCACCCCTCCACTTT. Its protein is CSAPPRPNSPLHF. The chain employs TRBV20-1 and TRBJ1-6, with D unclear. Germline V gene data show CDR1 as DFQATT and CDR2 as SNEGSKA (reference sequence). This CDR3 comprises 13 residues. V was clipped by 5 bases and J by 7 bases, with 12 bases between them.

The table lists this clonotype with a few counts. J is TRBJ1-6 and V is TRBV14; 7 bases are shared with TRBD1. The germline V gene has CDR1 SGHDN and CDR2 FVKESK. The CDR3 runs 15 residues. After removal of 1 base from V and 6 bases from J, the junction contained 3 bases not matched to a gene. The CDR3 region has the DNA TGTGCCAGCAGCCAAGGTCAGGGGGGTAATTCACCCCTCCACTTT. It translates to CASSQGQGGNSPLHF.

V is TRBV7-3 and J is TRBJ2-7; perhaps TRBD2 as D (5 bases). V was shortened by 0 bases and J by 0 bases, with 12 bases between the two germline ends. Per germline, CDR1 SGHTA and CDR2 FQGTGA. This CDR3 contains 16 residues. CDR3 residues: CASSLTGGFSSYEQYF. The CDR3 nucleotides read TGTGCCAGCAGCTTAACCGGCGGGTTCAGCTCCTACGAGCAGTACTTC.

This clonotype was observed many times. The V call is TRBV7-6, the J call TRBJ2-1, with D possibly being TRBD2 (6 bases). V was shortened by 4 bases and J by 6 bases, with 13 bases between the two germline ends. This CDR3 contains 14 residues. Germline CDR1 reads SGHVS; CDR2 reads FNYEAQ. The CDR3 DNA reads TGTGCCAGCAGCTCGGGACTTCTTCCCAATGAGCAGTTCTTC. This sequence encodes CASSSGLLPNEQFF.

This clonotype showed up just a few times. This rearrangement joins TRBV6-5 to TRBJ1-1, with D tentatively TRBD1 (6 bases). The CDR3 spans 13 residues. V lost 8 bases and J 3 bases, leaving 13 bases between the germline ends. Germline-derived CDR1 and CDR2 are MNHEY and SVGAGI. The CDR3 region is CASQGITDTEAFF. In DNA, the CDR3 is TGTGCCAGCCAGGGGATTACGGACACTGAAGCTTTCTTT.

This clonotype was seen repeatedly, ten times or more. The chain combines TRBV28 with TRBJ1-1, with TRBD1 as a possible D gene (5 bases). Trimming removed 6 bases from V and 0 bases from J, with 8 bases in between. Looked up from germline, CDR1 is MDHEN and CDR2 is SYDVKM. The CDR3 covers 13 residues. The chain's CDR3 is CASSDSMNTEAFF. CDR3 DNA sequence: TGTGCCAGCAGCGACAGTATGAACACTGAAGCTTTCTTT. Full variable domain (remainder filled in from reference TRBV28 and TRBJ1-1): DVKVTQSSRYLVKRTGEKVFLECVQDMDHENMFWYRQDPGLGLRLIYFSYDVKMKEKGDIPEGYSVSREKKERFSLILESASTNQTSMYLCASSDSMNTEAFFGQGTRLTVV.

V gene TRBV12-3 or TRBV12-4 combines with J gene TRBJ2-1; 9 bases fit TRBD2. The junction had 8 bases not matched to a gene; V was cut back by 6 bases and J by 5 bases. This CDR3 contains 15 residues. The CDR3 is CASRPPSGKNNEQFF. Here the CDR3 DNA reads TGTGCCAGCAGACCCCCTAGCGGGAAAAACAATGAGCAGTTCTTC.

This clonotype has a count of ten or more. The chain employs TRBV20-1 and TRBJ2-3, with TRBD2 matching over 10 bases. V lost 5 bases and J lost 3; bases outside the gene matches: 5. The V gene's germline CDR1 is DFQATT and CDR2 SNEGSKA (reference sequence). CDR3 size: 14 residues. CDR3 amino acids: CSAPPGLATDTQYF. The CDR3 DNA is TGCAGTGCTCCACCGGGACTAGCGACAGATACGCAGTATTTT.

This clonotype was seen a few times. The CDR3 reads CASSLGQGKYNEQFF. The CDR3 region has the DNA TGTGCCAGCAGCTTAGGGCAGGGAAAGTACAATGAGCAGTTCTTC. The chain is built from TRBV7-9 and TRBJ2-1, with a possible D match to TRBD1 (5 bases). Germline CDR1 is SEHNR and CDR2 is FQNEAQ (reference sequence). The CDR3 loop spans 15 amino acids. Trimming pared 1 base from V and 4 bases from J, leaving 11 bases between.

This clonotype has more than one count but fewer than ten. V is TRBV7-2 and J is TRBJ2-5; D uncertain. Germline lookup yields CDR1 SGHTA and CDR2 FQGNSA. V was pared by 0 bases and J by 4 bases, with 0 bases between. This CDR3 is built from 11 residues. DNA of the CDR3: TGTGCCAGCAGCTTAGCAGAGACCCAGTACTTC. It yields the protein CASSLAETQYF.

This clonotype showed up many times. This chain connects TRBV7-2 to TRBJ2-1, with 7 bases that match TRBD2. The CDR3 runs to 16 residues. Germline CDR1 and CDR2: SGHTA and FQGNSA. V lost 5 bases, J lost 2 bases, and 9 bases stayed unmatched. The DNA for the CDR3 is TGTGCCAGCAGCAAGCGGACTAGTAGGGCCTACAATGAGCAGTTCTTC. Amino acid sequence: CASSKRTSRAYNEQFF.

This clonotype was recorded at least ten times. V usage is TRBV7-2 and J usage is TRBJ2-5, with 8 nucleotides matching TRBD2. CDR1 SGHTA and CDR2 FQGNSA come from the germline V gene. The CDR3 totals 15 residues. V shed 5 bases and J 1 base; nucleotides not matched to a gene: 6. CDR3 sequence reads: CASSRRTSGQETQYF. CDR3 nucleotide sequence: TGTGCCAGCAGCCGACGCACTAGCGGCCAAGAGACCCAGTACTTC.

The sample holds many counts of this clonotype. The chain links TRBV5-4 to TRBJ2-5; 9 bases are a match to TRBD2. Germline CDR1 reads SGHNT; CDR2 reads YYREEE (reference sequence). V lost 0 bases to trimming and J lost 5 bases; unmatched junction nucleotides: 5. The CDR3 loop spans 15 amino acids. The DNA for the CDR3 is TGTGCCAGCAGCTTGGTAGCGGGAGTCAGGGAGACCCAGTACTTC. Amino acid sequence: CASSLVAGVRETQYF.

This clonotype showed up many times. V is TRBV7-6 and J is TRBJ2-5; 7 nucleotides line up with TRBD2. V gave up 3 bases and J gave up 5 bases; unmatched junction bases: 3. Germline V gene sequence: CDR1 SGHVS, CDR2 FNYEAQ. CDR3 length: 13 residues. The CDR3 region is CASSLEGGETQYF. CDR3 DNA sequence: TGTGCCAGCAGCTTGGAGGGAGGGGAGACCCAGTACTTC.

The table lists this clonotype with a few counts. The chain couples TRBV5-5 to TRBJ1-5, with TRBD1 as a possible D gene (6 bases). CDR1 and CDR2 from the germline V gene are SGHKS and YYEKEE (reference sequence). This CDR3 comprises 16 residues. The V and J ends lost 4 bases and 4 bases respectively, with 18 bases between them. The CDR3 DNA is TGTGCCAGCAGCGCCCGAGACAGGAGGCCTAATCAGCCCCAGCATTTT. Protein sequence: CASSARDRRPNQPQHF.

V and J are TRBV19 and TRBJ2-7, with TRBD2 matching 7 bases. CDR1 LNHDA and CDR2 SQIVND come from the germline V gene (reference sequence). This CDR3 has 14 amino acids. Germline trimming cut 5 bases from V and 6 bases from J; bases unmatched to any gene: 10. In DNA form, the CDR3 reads TGTGCCAGTAGTTTAAAGGCGGGAGCATCCGAGCAGTACTTC. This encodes CASSLKAGASEQYF.

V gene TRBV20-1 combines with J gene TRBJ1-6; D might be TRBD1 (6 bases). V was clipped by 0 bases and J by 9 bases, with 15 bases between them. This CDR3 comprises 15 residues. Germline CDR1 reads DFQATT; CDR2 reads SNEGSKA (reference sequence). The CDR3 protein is CSARDRDIQGSPLHF. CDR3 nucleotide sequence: TGCAGTGCTAGAGATAGGGACATCCAGGGTTCACCCCTCCACTTT.

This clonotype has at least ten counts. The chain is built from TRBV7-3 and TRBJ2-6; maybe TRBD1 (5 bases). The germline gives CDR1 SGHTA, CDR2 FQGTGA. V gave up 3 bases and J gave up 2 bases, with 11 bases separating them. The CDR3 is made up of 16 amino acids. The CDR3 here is CASSLGPGAGANVLTF. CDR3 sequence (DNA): TGTGCCAGCAGCTTGGGGCCAGGCGCTGGGGCCAACGTCCTGACTTTC.

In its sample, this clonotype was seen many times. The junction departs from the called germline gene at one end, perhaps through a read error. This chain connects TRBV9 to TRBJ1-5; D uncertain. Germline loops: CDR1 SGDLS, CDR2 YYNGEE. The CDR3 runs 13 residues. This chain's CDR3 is CASSKAGNQPQHF. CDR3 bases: TGTGCCAGCAGTAAGGCAGGCAACCAGCCCCAGCATTTT.